This T cell receptor (beta chain) came from a study of tumor-infiltrating lymphocytes in primary liver carcinoma. About the study: Primary liver carcinomas in the patients were surgically resected. Staged T1-T3 N0M0, the tumors had sizes that ranged from roughly 4.2 to 10 cm across.

Whole-study findings and limits: The study used bulk unsorted samples and so did not compare CD4+ and CD8+ repertoires.

CDR1 is MNHEY, CDR2 SVGAGI, per germline. V was pared by 2 bases and J by 4 bases, with 8 bases of the junction left unmatched. The CDR3 spans 16 residues. Notes on this clonotype: Its antigen is still unknown. A read error may be the cause here, since a much bigger clone is one base away.

Starting material of around 460 ng total RNA yielded TCR beta cDNA via a constant-region primer. Construction of TCR beta libraries relied on three successive nested multiplex PCR rounds employing slightly modified ARM-PCR. The first two PCR rounds used TRBV1-TRBV30 primers with a Cbeta primer, roughly 10 cycles each. TCRdb re-called the multiplex PCR reads through MiXCR, storing one row per CDR3 protein. The sample carries 300,000 to 350,000 distinct CDR3 sequences, approximately 64% recorded once. Germline DNA was also extracted, with blood RNA taken from unsorted whole blood. Before the surgical procedure, four milliliters of peripheral blood were collected.

This sequence was found in a man aged 35 to 55 with primary liver carcinoma and hepatitis B virus infection. The gene calls are TRBV6-5 and TRBJ2-1, with 7 bases lining up with TRBD2. Sequencing was done on a sample of peripheral blood. The CDR3, as DNA: TGTGCCAGCAGTTACCCGGCTAGCGGAGAATACAATGAGCAGTTCTTC. Its protein is CASSYPASGEYNEQFF.